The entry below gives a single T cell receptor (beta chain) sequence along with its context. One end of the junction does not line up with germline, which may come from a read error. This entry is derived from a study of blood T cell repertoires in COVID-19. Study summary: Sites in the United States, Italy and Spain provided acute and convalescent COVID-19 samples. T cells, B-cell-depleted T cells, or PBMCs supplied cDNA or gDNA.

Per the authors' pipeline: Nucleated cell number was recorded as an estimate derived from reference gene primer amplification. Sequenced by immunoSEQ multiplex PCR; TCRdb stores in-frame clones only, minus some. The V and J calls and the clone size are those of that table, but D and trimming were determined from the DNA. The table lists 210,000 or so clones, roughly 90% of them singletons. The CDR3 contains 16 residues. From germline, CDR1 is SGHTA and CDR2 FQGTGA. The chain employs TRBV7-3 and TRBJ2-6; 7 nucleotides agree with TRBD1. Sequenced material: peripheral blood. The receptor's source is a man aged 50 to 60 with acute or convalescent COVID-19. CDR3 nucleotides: TGTGCCGGCAGCAATTACAGGGGTAGTGGGGCCAACGTCCTGACTTTC. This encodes CAGSNYRGSGANVLTF.